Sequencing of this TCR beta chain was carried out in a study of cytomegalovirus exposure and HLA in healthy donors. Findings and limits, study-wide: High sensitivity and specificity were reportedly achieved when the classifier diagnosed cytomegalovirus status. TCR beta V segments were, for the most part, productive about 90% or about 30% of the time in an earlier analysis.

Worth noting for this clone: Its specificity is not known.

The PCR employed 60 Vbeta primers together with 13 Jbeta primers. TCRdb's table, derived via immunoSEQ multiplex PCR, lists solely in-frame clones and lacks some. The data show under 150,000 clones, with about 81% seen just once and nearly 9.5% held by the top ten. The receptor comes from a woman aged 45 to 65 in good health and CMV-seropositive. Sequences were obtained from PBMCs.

DNA for the CDR3: TGTGCTAGTGGTTTGGGACAGAGCTCCTACAATGAGCAGTTCTTC. Translating gives CASGLGQSSYNEQFF. This chain links TRBV12-5 with TRBJ2-1; D possibly corresponds to TRBD1 (5 bases). Germline V CDR1 and CDR2: LGHNT, FRNRAP. V was shortened by 1 base and J by 0 bases, with 7 bases between the two germline ends. This CDR3 is built from 15 residues.